A selection of T cell receptor beta chains follows, all from one sample in a study of blood T cell repertoires in COVID-19. Using immunoSEQ multiplex PCR, the repertoire was profiled, and TCRdb retains in-frame clones only, with some absent. The repertoire holds some 200,000 clones, with 80% to 85% as singletons. Sequencing was carried out using peripheral blood. These receptors were taken from a woman older than 75 with COVID-19, enrolled during active disease. Both conserved end residues are part of each CDR3. The order of the fields is V gene, clone size, D gene, J gene, CDR3 protein, CDR3 DNA. The D gene is left open where the match is weak. Clone size is stated in some rows and not others, as once, few, many or a class when expanded.

TRBV28	.	TRBD1	TRBJ1-6	CASSIPGGANSPLHF	TGTGCCAGCAGTATTCCAGGGGGCGCAAATTCACCCCTCCACTTT
TRBV7-2	few	TRBD1	TRBJ2-5	CATSTGREETQYF	TGTGCCACCTCGACAGGGCGCGAAGAGACCCAGTACTTC
TRBV6-4	.	.	TRBJ1-2	CASSDRQGTNGYTF	TGTGCCAGCAGTGACCGTCAGGGCACTAATGGCTACACCTTC
TRBV28	.	TRBD1	TRBJ1-4	CASSRDRTEKLFF	TGTGCCAGCAGTAGGGACAGAACAGAAAAACTGTTTTTT
TRBV9	once	.	TRBJ2-2	CASRAQLTGELFF	TGTGCCAGCAGGGCCCAATTGACCGGGGAGCTGTTTTTT
TRBV5-1	.	TRBD2	TRBJ2-1	CASTTSGPYNEQFF	TGCGCCAGCACCACTAGCGGGCCTTACAATGAGCAGTTCTTC
TRBV5-5	once	.	TRBJ2-7	CASSLVGQSYEQYF	TGTGCCAGCAGCTTGGTGGGGCAGTCCTACGAGCAGTACTTC
TRBV5-4	.	.	TRBJ2-3	CASSKTAATDTQYF	TGTGCCAGCAGCAAGACAGCCGCCACAGATACGCAGTATTTT
TRBV2	.	.	TRBJ2-7	CASSKEGGYEQYF	TGTGCCAGCAGCAAAGAGGGCGGATACGAGCAGTACTTC
TRBV7-9	.	.	TRBJ2-5	CASSPKGPETQYF	TGTGCCAGCAGCCCAAAGGGGCCGGAGACCCAGTACTTC
TRBV6-5	.	.	TRBJ2-2	CASRDSLHTGELFF	TGTGCCAGCAGGGACAGCCTACACACCGGGGAGCTGTTTTTT
TRBV2	.	TRBD1	TRBJ2-5	CASSTGGEETQYF	TGTGCCAGCAGCACAGGGGGAGAAGAGACCCAGTACTTC
TRBV15	few	.	TRBJ2-2	CATSTRHATGELFF	TGTGCCACCAGCACCCGACACGCCACCGGGGAGCTGTTTTTT
TRBV21-1	.	.	TRBJ1-4	CASSKETGQGGLGNEKLFF	TGTGCCAGCAGCAAAGAAACTGGACAGGGTGGTCTTGGTAATGAAAAACTGTTTTTT
TRBV28	.	.	TRBJ1-5	CASNNREYNQPQHF	TGTGCCAGCAACAACAGGGAGTACAATCAGCCCCAGCATTTT
TRBV19	.	TRBD1	TRBJ1-4	CASRDRGPTNEKLFF	TGTGCCAGTAGAGACAGGGGGCCAACTAATGAAAAACTGTTTTTT
TRBV11-2	.	.	TRBJ1-6	CASSPRQSSYNSPLHF	TGTGCCAGCAGCCCAAGACAGAGCTCCTATAATTCACCCCTCCACTTT
TRBV14	.	.	TRBJ2-1	CASSRFIVANEQFF	TGTGCCAGCAGCCGCTTCATCGTGGCAAATGAGCAGTTCTTC
TRBV19	.	TRBD1	TRBJ2-1	CASSWVARTGSFDEQFF	TGTGCCAGTAGTTGGGTCGCTCGGACAGGGAGTTTCGATGAGCAGTTCTTC
TRBV28	.	.	TRBJ1-6	CASTERRVNSPLHF	TGTGCCAGCACGGAGCGCAGGGTAAATTCACCCCTCCACTTT
TRBV19	.	.	TRBJ1-5	CASRPQGIVNQPQHF	TGTGCCAGTAGACCACAGGGTATAGTCAATCAGCCCCAGCATTTT
TRBV18	.	TRBD2	TRBJ2-7	CASSPSAGLGGEQYF	TGTGCCAGCTCACCAAGTGCGGGCCTGGGGGGGGAGCAGTACTTC
TRBV28	.	TRBD1	TRBJ1-6	CASTARDRAAANSPLHF	TGTGCCAGCACAGCCCGGGACAGGGCGGCGGCTAATTCACCCCTCCACTTT
TRBV11-2	.	TRBD1	TRBJ1-1	CASSLGTGVNTEAFF	TGTGCCAGCAGCCTAGGGACAGGGGTGAACACTGAAGCTTTCTTT
TRBV3-1/TRBV3-2	.	.	TRBJ2-2	CASSQRGLGELFF	TGTGCCAGCAGCCAGCGGGGCCTGGGGGAGCTGTTTTTT
TRBV30	.	TRBD2	TRBJ2-5	CAWSALAGGETQYF	TGTGCCTGGAGTGCCTTAGCGGGGGGAGAGACCCAGTACTTC
TRBV28	.	TRBD1	TRBJ2-1	CASITTGGVYNEQFF	TGTGCCAGCATTACGACAGGGGGCGTCTACAATGAGCAGTTCTTC
TRBV5-1	.	TRBD1	TRBJ1-1	CASSIGTGGVAFF	TGCGCCAGCAGCATAGGGACAGGGGGGGTGGCTTTCTTT
TRBV2	.	.	TRBJ2-2	CASSPPGGELFF	TGTGCCAGCAGTCCTCCAGGCGGGGAGCTGTTTTTT
TRBV5-4	.	TRBD1	TRBJ1-4	CASSPGQGSEKLFF	TGTGCCAGCAGCCCGGGACAGGGAAGTGAAAAACTGTTTTTT
TRBV2	.	TRBD1	TRBJ1-4	CASRASGTGTEKLFF	TGTGCCAGCAGGGCATCCGGGACAGGGACTGAAAAACTGTTTTTT
TRBV10-3	.	TRBD1	TRBJ2-1	CAITLGQGAGNEQFF	TGTGCCATCACCCTCGGACAGGGGGCTGGAAATGAGCAGTTCTTC
TRBV5-5	.	.	TRBJ1-4	CASSLALNEKLFF	TGTGCCAGCAGCTTGGCCCTCAATGAAAAACTGTTTTTT
TRBV19	.	.	TRBJ2-3	CASSPPGTDTQYF	TGTGCCAGTAGTCCCCCTGGCACAGATACGCAGTATTTT
TRBV6-6	.	.	TRBJ1-5	CASSPVAGGQQPQHF	TGTGCCAGCAGCCCCGTGGCGGGGGGGCAACAGCCCCAGCATTTT
TRBV5-6	.	TRBD1	TRBJ2-5	CASSSIMGQWGETQYF	TGTGCCAGCAGCTCAATAATGGGACAGTGGGGGGAGACCCAGTACTTC
TRBV5-1	few	TRBD2	TRBJ2-7	CASSLEGGRSYEQYF	TGCGCCAGCAGCTTGGAAGGCGGGAGATCCTACGAGCAGTACTTC
TRBV10-3	once	TRBD2	TRBJ2-2	CAISTGLNTGELFF	TGTGCCATCAGTACGGGACTAAACACCGGGGAGCTGTTTTTT
TRBV5-6	.	.	TRBJ2-3	CASSFNGGAWDTQYF	TGTGCCAGCAGCTTCAACGGAGGGGCGTGGGATACGCAGTATTTT
TRBV28	.	.	TRBJ1-2	CASSLWTVNYGYTF	TGTGCCAGCAGTTTATGGACAGTCAACTATGGCTACACCTTC
TRBV7-9	.	.	TRBJ1-5	CASSSSGGGNQPQHF	TGTGCCAGCAGCTCGTCGGGGGGCGGCAATCAGCCCCAGCATTTT
TRBV19	.	TRBD2	TRBJ2-2	CASSPLAGGAGELFF	TGTGCCAGTAGTCCCCTAGCGGGGGGTGCCGGGGAGCTGTTTTTT
TRBV18	few	.	TRBJ1-3	CASSPRQVENTIYF	TGTGCCAGCTCACCCCGGCAGGTGGAAAACACCATATATTTT
TRBV5-8	once	TRBD2	TRBJ2-1	CASIYSASGYNEQFF	TGTGCCAGCATATACTCGGCTAGCGGCTACAATGAGCAGTTCTTC
TRBV3-1/TRBV3-2	.	TRBD2	TRBJ2-1	CASSPSGTRNEQFF	TGTGCCAGCAGCCCATCCGGGACTAGGAATGAGCAGTTCTTC
TRBV19	.	TRBD1	TRBJ2-3	CASSIESGQGIGADTQYF	TGTGCCAGTAGTATAGAATCGGGACAGGGGATCGGGGCAGATACGCAGTATTTT
TRBV19	.	.	TRBJ1-6	CASSMEGRFSYNSPLHF	TGTGCCAGTAGTATGGAGGGGCGCTTCTCCTATAATTCACCCCTCCACTTT
TRBV2	.	TRBD2	TRBJ2-7	CASSLNGGGSYEQYF	TGTGCCAGCAGCCTCAATGGCGGGGGGTCCTACGAGCAGTACTTC
TRBV30	.	TRBD2	TRBJ2-3	CAWSTRLAGSTDTQYF	TGTGCCTGGAGTACCCGACTAGCGGGGTCCACAGATACGCAGTATTTT
TRBV5-1	once	.	TRBJ2-2	CASSLFTGNTGELFF	TGCGCCAGCAGCTTGTTTACAGGAAACACCGGGGAGCTGTTTTTT
TRBV5-1	once	.	TRBJ2-5	CASSLDQVGGAQYF	TGCGCCAGCAGCTTGGACCAGGTTGGCGGGGCCCAGTACTTC
TRBV5-1	.	TRBD1	TRBJ1-1	CASSGKDRGTEAFF	TGCGCCAGCAGCGGGAAGGACAGGGGGACTGAAGCTTTCTTT
TRBV7-9	.	TRBD1	TRBJ1-1	CASSSRQGARAFF	TGTGCCAGCAGCTCCAGACAGGGGGCGCGCGCTTTCTTT
TRBV19	.	.	TRBJ2-5	CASSIQDESGETQYF	TGTGCCAGTAGTATCCAGGACGAGTCGGGGGAGACCCAGTACTTC
TRBV27	few	.	TRBJ1-1	CASSPGGRQGSTEAFF	TGTGCCAGCAGTCCTGGGGGGAGGCAGGGTAGCACTGAAGCTTTCTTT
TRBV6-4	.	.	TRBJ2-3	CASSLQGSDTQYF	TGTGCCAGCAGTCTTCAGGGATCAGATACGCAGTATTTT